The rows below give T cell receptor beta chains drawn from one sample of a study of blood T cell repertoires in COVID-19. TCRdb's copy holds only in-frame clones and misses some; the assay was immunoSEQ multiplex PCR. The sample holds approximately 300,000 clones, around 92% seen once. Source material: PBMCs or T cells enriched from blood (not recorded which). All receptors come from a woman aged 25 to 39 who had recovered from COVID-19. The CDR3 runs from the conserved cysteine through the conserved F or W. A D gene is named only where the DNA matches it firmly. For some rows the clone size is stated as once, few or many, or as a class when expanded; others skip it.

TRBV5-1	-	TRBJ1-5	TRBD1	TGCGCCAGCAGCAGCTCAGGGGGTCGCAATCAGCCCCAGCATTTT	CASSSSGGRNQPQHF
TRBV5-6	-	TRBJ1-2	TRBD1	TGTGCCAGCAGCCCGGGACAGGGCTATGGCTACACCTTC	CASSPGQGYGYTF
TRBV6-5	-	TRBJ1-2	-	TGTGCCAGCAGCCGCGGTGGAGCCAACTATGGCTACACCTTC	CASSRGGANYGYTF
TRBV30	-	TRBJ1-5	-	TGTGCCTGGAGCAGTCGGGGGACGAGCAATCAGCCCCAGCATTTT	CAWSSRGTSNQPQHF
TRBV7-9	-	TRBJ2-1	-	TGTGCCAGCAGCTTATCGGGCTCCTACAATGAGCAGTTCTTC	CASSLSGSYNEQFF
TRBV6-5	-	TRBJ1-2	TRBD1	TGTGCCAGCAGGACGGGACAGGGCCAGACTGGCTACACCTTC	CASRTGQGQTGYTF
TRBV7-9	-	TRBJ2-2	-	TGTGCCAGCAGCTTCGACAGGGACTCGGGGGAGCTGTTTTTT	CASSFDRDSGELFF
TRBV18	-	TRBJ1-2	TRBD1	TGTGCCAGCTCACGCGTAAGACAGGGAGGCTACACCTTC	CASSRVRQGGYTF
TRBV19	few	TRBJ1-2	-	TGTGCCAGTAGTACATACCCGGGGGGCTACACCTTC	CASSTYPGGYTF
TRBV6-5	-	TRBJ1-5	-	TGTGCCAGCAGTCGGGATGTAAATCAGCCCCAGCATTTT	CASSRDVNQPQHF
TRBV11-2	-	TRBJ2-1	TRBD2	TGTGCCAGCAGCCCGGGGGGGGCTACCACACAATACAATGAGCAGTTCTTC	CASSPGGATTQYNEQFF